The 30 T cell receptor beta chains below were found in one sample sequenced in a study of CD8+ T cells in alopecia areata. Investigators isolated RNA and reverse transcribed it into cDNA to act as the sequencing template. Produced via immunoSEQ multiplex PCR; TCRdb's table is partial and in-frame only. The repertoire holds roughly 130,000 clones, with around three fifths as singletons. The specimen was CD4+ T cells sorted from blood, collected at week 0. The receptors stem from a human donor with alopecia areata.

The rearrangement links TRBV5-1 to TRBJ1-5, with D hard to call. The germline CDR1 and CDR2 sequences are SGHRS and YFSETQ. With 0 bases removed from V and 3 bases from J, the gap between germline ends came to 7 bases. This CDR3 has 14 residues. The DNA for the CDR3 is TGCGCCAGCAGCTTGGAAGGCCCCAATCAGCCCCAGCATTTT. It specifies CASSLEGPNQPQHF.

This clone was found a few times. The V gene is TRBV10-3, the J gene TRBJ1-4, with D tentatively TRBD1 (5 bases). Trimming left V 2 bases short and J 4 bases short, with 8 bases between. The V gene's germline CDR1 is ENHRY and CDR2 SYGVKD. The CDR3 consists of 14 residues. As DNA, the CDR3 is TGTGCCATCAGTGAGGGGGGAGTTAATGAAAAACTGTTTTTT. Protein sequence: CAISEGGVNEKLFF.

This clone appeared a few times. The rearrangement joins TRBV4-3 to TRBJ1-4, with 7 bases aligning to TRBD1. V lost 4 bases, J lost 8 bases, and 10 bases stayed unmatched. CDR3 length equals 15 residues. Germline-derived CDR1 and CDR2 are LGHNA and YSLEER. CDR3 sequence (DNA): TGCGCCAGCAGCCGAGCAGAGGGGGCAAGGGAAAAACTGTTTTTT. Its protein is CASSRAEGAREKLFF.

The gene calls are TRBV5-1 and TRBJ1-4, with 7 bases lining up with TRBD1. Germline V CDR1 and CDR2: SGHRS, YFSETQ. The V and J ends lost 4 bases and 3 bases, in that order; junction bases with no gene match: 6. This CDR3 has 15 amino acids. The CDR3 spells CASSQWTGPNEKLFF. In DNA form, the CDR3 reads TGCGCCAGCAGCCAGTGGACAGGCCCTAATGAAAAACTGTTTTTT.

The chain couples TRBV4-3 to TRBJ1-6, with a weak D call TRBD1 (6 bases). The CDR3 totals 18 residues. Trimming shortened V by 1 base and J by 9 bases, and 22 bases separated the two germline ends. The germline V gene encodes CDR1 LGHNA and CDR2 YSLEER. The chain's CDR3 is CASSQVPAGSGAGSPLHF. CDR3 coding DNA: TGCGCCAGCAGCCAAGTCCCCGCTGGGTCGGGGGCCGGTTCACCCCTCCACTTT.

The rearrangement joins TRBV2 to TRBJ1-2; D call uncertain. Per the germline V gene, CDR1 is SNHLY and CDR2 is FYNNEI. The CDR3 has 13 residues. The V and J ends lost 7 bases and 2 bases respectively, with 11 bases between them. The DNA of the CDR3 is TGTGCCAGCATTCCAGGAGCGAACTATGGCTACACCTTC. Its protein product is CASIPGANYGYTF.

The table lists this clone with a few counts. This rearrangement joins TRBV7-2 to TRBJ1-1, with unresolved D. This CDR3 region has 15 residues. CDR1 and CDR2 (germline): SGHTA, FQGNSA. Trimming pared 7 bases from V and 5 bases from J, leaving 20 bases between. DNA of the CDR3: TGTGCCAGCACCGCACTACATAAAGGGTCTACTGAAGCTTTCTTT. This translates into CASTALHKGSTEAFF.

The chain combines TRBV7-9 with TRBJ1-5; D is possibly TRBD1 (6 bases). Germline-derived CDR1 and CDR2 are SEHNR and FQNEAQ (reference sequence). V lost 5 bases and J lost 4, with 12 bases in between. The CDR3 spans 14 residues. In nucleotides, the CDR3 is TGTGCCAGCAGCCCAGGACAGATTAATCAGCCCCAGCATTTT. It yields the protein CASSPGQINQPQHF.

This rearrangement joins TRBV29-1 to TRBJ2-5; the D is unclear. This CDR3 has 12 residues. V lost 5 bases and J lost 4, with 11 bases in between. Looked up from germline, CDR1 is SQVTM and CDR2 is ANQGSEA. In nucleotides, the CDR3 is TGCAGCGTTAACCTACCGAGAGAGACCCAGTACTTC. Its translation: CSVNLPRETQYF.

This chain joins TRBV5-1 and TRBJ1-2; 9 nucleotides agree with TRBD1. The germline CDR1 and CDR2 sequences are SGHRS and YFSETQ. The CDR3 runs 16 residues. Trimming at V came to 4 bases and at J to 2 bases, leaving 9 bases not matched to a gene. Here the CDR3 DNA reads TGCGCCAGCAGCGGCACAGGGGGCAAGGAGAACTATGGCTACACCTTC. Its translation: CASSGTGGKENYGYTF.

The J gene is TRBJ2-3, the V gene TRBV27; weak D call: TRBD2 (5 bases). The V end lost 2 bases, the J end lost 2 bases, and 11 bases lay between the germline ends. CDR1 MNHEY and CDR2 SMNVEV come from the germline V gene (reference sequence). The CDR3 runs 15 residues. CDR3 in DNA: TGTGCCAGCAGTTTAACTAGAGCGGCCACAGATACGCAGTATTTT. This encodes CASSLTRAATDTQYF.

The rearrangement uses TRBV18 and TRBJ2-2; 11 bases align to TRBD2. The CDR3 totals 16 residues. The J segment lost 2 bases and the V segment lost 5 bases, leaving 4 bases of the junction unmatched. Germline V gives CDR1 KGHSH, CDR2 LQKENI. CDR3 nucleotide sequence: TGTGCCAGCTCATCTGGACTAGCGGGCAACACCGGGGAGCTGTTTTTT. Translating it yields CASSSGLAGNTGELFF.

The V call is TRBV5-1, the J call TRBJ2-1; 7 bases fit TRBD2. Germline CDR1 and CDR2: SGHRS and YFSETQ. Trimming at V came to 0 bases and at J to 8 bases, leaving 11 bases not matched to a gene. This CDR3 has 16 residues. The DNA for the CDR3 is TGCGCCAGCAGCTTGGTAAGCGGGGCGGGTATCGATGAGCAGTTCTTC. It yields the protein CASSLVSGAGIDEQFF.

The chain employs TRBV19 and TRBJ2-7; perhaps TRBD1 as D (6 bases). In germline, CDR1 is LNHDA, CDR2 SQIVND (reference sequence). V lost 6 bases and J lost 2, with 14 bases in between. The CDR3 runs 14 residues. The CDR3 sequence: CASRATGYAYEQYF. The CDR3, as DNA: TGTGCCAGTAGGGCGACAGGTTACGCCTACGAGCAGTACTTC.

V and J are TRBV5-4 and TRBJ2-1; D possibly corresponds to TRBD2 (5 bases). The V end was cut by 5 bases, the J end by 0 bases, with 15 bases between. The CDR3 sequence is 16 residues long. The germline CDR1 and CDR2 sequences are SGHNT and YYREEE (reference sequence). Here the CDR3 reads CASRSGLPSSYNEQFF. As DNA, the CDR3 is TGTGCCAGCAGATCTGGACTGCCGAGCTCCTACAATGAGCAGTTCTTC.

The gene calls are TRBV7-3 and TRBJ1-5, with TRBD1 as a possible D gene (6 bases). Looked up from germline, CDR1 is SGHTA and CDR2 is FQGTGA. Trimming left V 5 bases short and J 0 bases short, with 8 bases between. The CDR3 runs to 14 residues. This chain's CDR3 is CASSRDISNQPQHF. The CDR3 nucleotides are TGTGCCAGCAGCCGGGACATTAGCAATCAGCCCCAGCATTTT.

This clone was seen a few times. The CDR3 bases are TGTGCCAGCTCACCACCAAGCAGGGAGACCCAGTACTTC. Translating it yields CASSPPSRETQYF. The genes are TRBV18 and TRBJ2-5; no firm D call. Germline CDR1 and CDR2: KGHSH and LQKENI. The germline V and J ends were trimmed by 0 bases and 5 bases, with 7 bases remaining between them. This CDR3 comprises 13 residues.

This clone has only a few counts. The CDR3 DNA is TGTGCCAGCAGTAGCCTTGATTTCGACAGGGGCACAGATACGCAGTATTTT. Its translation: CASSSLDFDRGTDTQYF. This rearrangement joins TRBV28 to TRBJ2-3; TRBD1 matches at 7 bases. The CDR3 contains 17 residues. CDR1 MDHEN and CDR2 SYDVKM come from the germline V gene. J gave up 1 base and V 5 bases, and 12 bases lay outside the gene matches. Drawing the rest from reference TRBV28 and TRBJ2-3, the complete variable domain is DVKVTQSSRYLVKRTGEKVFLECVQDMDHENMFWYRQDPGLGLRLIYFSYDVKMKEKGDIPEGYSVSREKKERFSLILESASTNQTSMYLCASSSLDFDRGTDTQYFGPGTRLTVL.

This clone was observed a handful of times. The chain couples TRBV7-9 to TRBJ2-1, with 7 bases identical to TRBD1. The CDR3 loop spans 12 amino acids. V lost 11 bases, J lost 4 bases, and 5 bases stayed unmatched. The germline V gene has CDR1 SEHNR and CDR2 FQNEAQ (reference sequence). CDR3 loop: CAGSDRYNEQFF. The CDR3 DNA sequence: TGTGCCGGATCGGACAGGTACAATGAGCAGTTCTTC.

V is TRBV7-9 and J is TRBJ2-5; 7 nucleotides align to TRBD2. After removal of 4 bases from V and 3 bases from J, the junction contained 8 bases not matched to a gene. Germline values: CDR1 SEHNR, CDR2 FQNEAQ (reference sequence). The CDR3 sequence is 15 residues long. The CDR3 here is CASSSKLAHKETQYF. The CDR3 DNA is TGTGCCAGCAGCTCAAAACTAGCGCATAAAGAGACCCAGTACTTC.

This chain uses TRBV27 with TRBJ2-1, with D possibly being TRBD1 or TRBD2 (5 bases each). V lost 4 bases to trimming and J lost 4 bases, with 14 bases between them. The CDR3 runs to 15 residues. Germline CDR1 reads MNHEY; CDR2 reads SMNVEV (reference sequence). The CDR3 reads CASSSGTSDYNEQFF. The CDR3 region has the DNA TGTGCCAGCAGTTCCGGGACGTCGGATTACAATGAGCAGTTCTTC.

The CDR3: CASSAYHEQYF. The CDR3 bases are TGTGCCAGCAGCGCATATCACGAGCAGTACTTC. V usage is TRBV7-2 and J usage is TRBJ2-7; D remains ambiguous. CDR3 length: 11 residues. CDR1 and CDR2 (germline): SGHTA, FQGNSA. V was trimmed by 5 bases and J by 5 bases, leaving 7 bases between them.

This clone has a handful of counts. The chain uses TRBV7-2 and TRBJ2-7; D possibly corresponds to TRBD2 (6 bases). Germline loops: CDR1 SGHTA, CDR2 FQGNSA. V lost 5 bases, J lost 4 bases, and 18 bases lay in between. There are 15 residues in the CDR3. The CDR3: CASSPTTDGGYEQYF. The CDR3 region has the DNA TGTGCCAGCAGCCCCACGACCGACGGGGGATACGAGCAGTACTTC.

In its sample, this clone was seen a few times. This rearrangement joins TRBV30 to TRBJ1-2; 7 bases match TRBD1. Germline values: CDR1 GTSNPN, CDR2 SVGIG (reference sequence). The CDR3 spans 15 residues. J gave up 1 base and V 1 base, and 6 bases lay outside the gene matches. DNA for the CDR3: TGTGCCTGGAGTGGGGAAAACAGGGGTAACTATGGCTACACCTTC. It yields the protein CAWSGENRGNYGYTF.

The rearrangement uses TRBV5-4 and TRBJ1-6, with D tentatively TRBD1 (5 bases). Per germline, CDR1 SGHNT and CDR2 YYREEE (reference sequence). The CDR3 runs 13 residues. V was clipped by 4 bases and J by 10 bases, with 12 bases between them. CDR3 coding DNA: TGTGCCAGCAGCCAGGAAAGGGACTCACCCCTCCACTTT. This translates into CASSQERDSPLHF.

The rearrangement links TRBV7-2 to TRBJ2-5; tentatively, D is TRBD1 or TRBD2 (5 bases each). The CDR3 totals 13 residues. Germline CDR1 is SGHTA and CDR2 is FQGNSA. Between the trimmed V and J ends, which lost 5 bases and 1 base, there was a span of 8 bases. The DNA for the CDR3 is TGTGCCAGCAGCCTCGGGGCCCAAGAGACCCAGTACTTC. This translates into CASSLGAQETQYF.

The chain has TRBV15 and TRBJ2-7, with D possibly matching TRBD1 (6 bases). This CDR3 has 15 amino acids. V was shortened by 0 bases and J by 3 bases, with 12 bases between the two germline ends. CDR1 is LNHNV, CDR2 YYDKDF, per germline (reference sequence). CDR3 bases: TGTGCCACCAGCAGAGATCGAGACAGGAACTACGAGCAGTACTTC. This gives the protein CATSRDRDRNYEQYF.

This clone was observed a handful of times. The J gene is TRBJ1-1, the V gene TRBV29-1; D unclear. V was trimmed by 7 bases and J by 3 bases, leaving 6 bases between them. This CDR3 region has 10 residues. Germline V CDR1 and CDR2: SQVTM, ANQGSEA. The CDR3, as DNA: TGCAGCGCTAGGGACACTGAAGCTTTCTTT. Its translation is CSARDTEAFF.

This clone was seen a handful of times. The chain is built from TRBV29-1 and TRBJ2-1; tentatively, D is TRBD1 or TRBD2 (5 bases each). Looked up from germline, CDR1 is SQVTM and CDR2 is ANQGSEA. The CDR3 runs 16 residues. V lost 7 bases to trimming and J lost 5 bases, with 24 bases between them. CDR3 nucleotides: TGCAGCGCTCGAGCAGTCGGAGGACAAGGCCACAATGAGCAGTTCTTC. This translates into CSARAVGGQGHNEQFF.

A single count supports this clone. This rearrangement joins TRBV4-3 to TRBJ2-3, with TRBD2 matching over 7 bases. J was trimmed by 1 base and V by 0 bases; bases with no gene match: 4. The CDR3 is made up of 16 amino acids. Germline V gene lookup returns CDR1 LGHNA and CDR2 YSLEER. CDR3 in amino acids: CASSQEASGRTDTQYF. The CDR3 coding sequence is TGCGCCAGCAGCCAAGAGGCTAGCGGACGCACAGATACGCAGTATTTT.